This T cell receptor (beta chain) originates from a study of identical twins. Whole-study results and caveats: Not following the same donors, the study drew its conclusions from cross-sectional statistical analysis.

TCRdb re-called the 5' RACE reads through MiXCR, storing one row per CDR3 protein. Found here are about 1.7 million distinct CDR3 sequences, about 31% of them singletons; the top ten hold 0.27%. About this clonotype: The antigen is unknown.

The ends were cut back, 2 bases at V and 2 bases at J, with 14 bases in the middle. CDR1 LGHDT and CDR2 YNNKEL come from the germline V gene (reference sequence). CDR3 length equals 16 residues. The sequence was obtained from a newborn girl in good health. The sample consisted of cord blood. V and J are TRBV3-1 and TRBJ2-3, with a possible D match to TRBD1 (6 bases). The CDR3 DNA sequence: TGTGCCAGCAGCCAAACAGGGTCCGGCACCACAGATACGCAGTATTTT. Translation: CASSQTGSGTTDTQYF.